This passage covers 11 T cell receptor beta chains from one sample sequenced in a study of T cell repertoires in ileal Crohn's disease. The time point here: neoterminal ileum biopsy at postoperative endoscopy, about 6 months after surgery. The repertoire was sequenced with immunoSEQ multiplex PCR; TCRdb's copy has only in-frame clones and lacks some. Seen here are more than 60,000 clones, roughly 89% observed once, and the top ten hold about 2.1%. The sequenced material came from ileal tissue. The receptors come from an adult with Crohn's disease.

This clone was recorded a few times. The V call is TRBV4-2, the J call TRBJ2-3; D is perhaps TRBD2 (5 bases). The CDR3 is 13 residues long. The germline CDR1 and CDR2 sequences are LGHNA and YNFKEQ. V dropped 3 bases and J dropped 6 bases, with 10 bases sitting between them. This CDR3 is CASSQGEADTQYF. The CDR3 DNA follows: TGTGCCAGCAGCCAGGGAGAAGCGGATACGCAGTATTTT.

The rearrangement uses TRBV2 and TRBJ1-5, with 11 bases matching TRBD1. This CDR3 is built from 16 residues. Germline lookup yields CDR1 SNHLY and CDR2 FYNNEI. With V trimmed by 4 bases and J by 7 bases, 9 bases remained unmatched. The CDR3 loop is CASSGSGQGGLQPQHF. For the CDR3, the DNA is TGTGCCAGCAGTGGATCGGGACAGGGGGGCCTACAGCCCCAGCATTTT.

The chain combines TRBV14 with TRBJ1-3; D is possibly TRBD1 (6 bases). The germline V and J ends were trimmed by 7 bases and 4 bases, with 11 bases remaining between them. Germline CDR1 reads SGHDN; CDR2 reads FVKESK. This CDR3 is built from 13 residues. The CDR3 DNA follows: TGTGCCAGCAAGGGGGTTATAGGAAACACCATATATTTT. It encodes CASKGVIGNTIYF.

The rearrangement links TRBV7-2 to TRBJ1-2; D gene ambiguous. With 1 base removed from V and 7 bases from J, the gap between germline ends came to 4 bases. The CDR3 runs 11 residues. Germline V gene sequence: CDR1 SGHTA, CDR2 FQGNSA. The CDR3 loop is CASSLGAGYTF. The DNA for the CDR3 is TGTGCCAGCAGCTTAGGGGCTGGCTACACCTTC.

The chain combines TRBV5-4 with TRBJ2-3, with 9 bases matching TRBD2. The trim removed 1 base at V and 2 bases at J, leaving 11 bases unmatched. CDR1 and CDR2 (germline): SGHNT, YYREEE (reference sequence). The CDR3 is 18 residues long. This chain's CDR3 is CASSLFAGGNSVTDTQYF. In DNA form, the CDR3 reads TGTGCCAGCAGCTTGTTCGCGGGAGGGAATTCGGTCACAGATACGCAGTATTTT.

The chain combines TRBV11-2 with TRBJ2-1; 7 bases are shared with TRBD2. Losses at the gene ends were 1 base for V and 6 bases for J; bases not matched to a gene: 12. The CDR3 covers 17 residues. Germline lookup yields CDR1 SGHAT and CDR2 FQNNGV. CDR3 loop: CASSLGLFVGGPNEQFF. CDR3 bases: TGTGCCAGCAGCTTAGGCCTCTTCGTGGGAGGGCCCAATGAGCAGTTCTTC.

The chain carries TRBV7-8 and TRBJ2-7, with 10 bases matching TRBD1. This CDR3 contains 14 residues. Germline CDR1 reads SGHVS; CDR2 reads FQNEAQ. The trim removed 5 bases at V and 6 bases at J, leaving 7 bases unmatched. The CDR3 here is CASSPPGQGTEQYF. Here the CDR3 DNA reads TGTGCCAGCAGCCCGCCGGGACAGGGGACCGAGCAGTACTTC.

The V call is TRBV5-4, the J call TRBJ1-1; 9 nucleotides align to TRBD1. The junction had 13 bases not matched to a gene; V was cut back by 4 bases and J by 6 bases. Germline lookup yields CDR1 SGHNT and CDR2 YYREEE (reference sequence). CDR3 length: 16 residues. The CDR3 here is CASSRTARDREAEAFF. The CDR3, as DNA: TGTGCCAGCAGCCGGACTGCCCGGGACAGGGAAGCTGAAGCTTTCTTT.

The V call is TRBV15, the J call TRBJ2-5; possible D gene TRBD1, 5 bases. Germline assignment: CDR1 LNHNV and CDR2 YYDKDF (reference sequence). The CDR3 is 16 residues long. V was clipped by 0 bases and J by 2 bases, with 13 bases between them. The CDR3 is CATSRDGAVVQETQYF. The DNA for the CDR3 is TGTGCCACCAGCAGAGATGGGGCCGTGGTGCAAGAGACCCAGTACTTC.

The chain employs TRBV7-3 and TRBJ2-2; D not certain. Deletions cut 2 bases from V and 4 bases from J, with 5 bases between. The CDR3 consists of 13 residues. Per the germline V gene, CDR1 is SGHTA and CDR2 is FQGTGA. The CDR3 reads CASSLSSTGELFF. The CDR3 DNA sequence: TGTGCCAGCAGCTTATCCTCCACCGGGGAGCTGTTTTTT.

This clone was detected once. V usage is TRBV11-2 and J usage is TRBJ2-2, with a tentative D call TRBD2 (6 bases). This CDR3 is 15 amino acids long. Germline lookup yields CDR1 SGHAT and CDR2 FQNNGV. DNA for the CDR3: TGTGGTACCGCATCGGGACTCCAAAACACCGGGGAGCTGTTTTTT. Encoded protein: CGTASGLQNTGELFF.